These T cell receptor beta chains were read from a single sample in a study of blood T cell repertoires in COVID-19. The assay was immunoSEQ multiplex PCR, and TCRdb's table has in-frame clones only and misses some. The data show 30,000 to 45,000 clones, with 87% seen just once and around 7% held by the top ten. Sequencing was performed on peripheral blood. The receptors originated from a human donor in a cohort sampled during active COVID-19. The CDR3 runs from the conserved cysteine through the conserved F or W. A D gene is named only where the DNA matches it firmly. Where a row states a size, it is once, few, many or the class of an expanded clone; other rows omit it.

>TRBD1|TRBJ2-6|NA|TRBV7-3
CASSPGGQGNSGANVLTF
TGTGCCAGCAGCCCCGGGGGACAGGGAAACTCTGGGGCCAACGTCCTGACTTTC
>NA|TRBJ2-1|NA|TRBV6-2/TRBV6-3
CASSYPPGMPYNEQFF
TGTGCCAGCAGTTACCCCCCGGGGATGCCCTACAATGAGCAGTTCTTC
>NA|TRBJ2-5|once|TRBV20-1
CSATKRETQYF
TGCAGTGCAACCAAGAGGGAGACCCAGTACTTC
>TRBD1|TRBJ2-1|NA|TRBV6-5
CASSFRRQGRYNEQFF
TGTGCCAGCAGTTTTCGTCGACAGGGTCGTTACAATGAGCAGTTCTTC
>NA|TRBJ1-2|few|TRBV12-3/TRBV12-4
CASSSGNLGGYTF
TGTGCCAGCAGTTCCGGGAATTTGGGTGGCTACACCTTC
>TRBD1|TRBJ2-5|NA|TRBV12-5
CASGSGQGPQETQYF
TGTGCTAGTGGTTCGGGACAGGGACCCCAAGAGACCCAGTACTTC
>NA|TRBJ2-7|NA|TRBV29-1
CSVELDGAYEQYF
TGCAGCGTTGAATTGGACGGGGCCTACGAGCAGTACTTC
>TRBD2|TRBJ2-1|NA|TRBV5-4
CASSLASGGLSYNEQFF
TGTGCCAGCAGCTTAGCTAGCGGGGGCCTCTCCTACAATGAGCAGTTCTTC
>NA|TRBJ2-7|NA|TRBV9
CASSVGGTGMAYEQYF
TGTGCCAGCAGCGTAGGAGGAACAGGGATGGCCTACGAGCAGTACTTC
>TRBD1|TRBJ1-4|NA|TRBV19
CASSHRDRVFF
TGTGCCAGTAGCCACCGGGACAGGGTGTTTTTT
>NA|TRBJ2-6|NA|TRBV6-1
CASSGVAGAGGANVLTF
TGTGCCAGCAGTGGTGTGGCGGGCGCAGGAGGGGCCAACGTCCTGACTTTC
>NA|TRBJ2-1|NA|TRBV27
CASRLQTGGVYNEQFF
TGTGCCAGCAGGCTCCAGACAGGAGGAGTATACAATGAGCAGTTCTTC
>NA|TRBJ2-3|NA|TRBV4-2
CASSQEGVVSSTDTQYF
TGTGCCAGCAGCCAAGAAGGGGTCGTTTCTAGCACAGATACGCAGTATTTT
>NA|TRBJ2-7|once|TRBV7-2
CASSLGKGLVSYEQYF
TGTGCCAGCAGCTTAGGGAAGGGACTTGTCTCCTACGAGCAGTACTTC
>NA|TRBJ2-7|NA|TRBV27
CATHQGHEQYF
TGTGCCACCCATCAGGGCCACGAGCAGTACTTC
>NA|TRBJ1-5|once|TRBV20-1
CSASSSRANNQPQHF
TGCAGTGCTAGTTCTTCCAGGGCCAACAATCAGCCCCAGCATTTT
>NA|TRBJ1-4|NA|TRBV30
CAWRRTGEKLFF
TGTGCCTGGAGGCGGACTGGTGAAAAACTGTTTTTT
>NA|TRBJ2-2|NA|TRBV19
CASSIQGTNTGELFF
TGTGCCAGTAGTATACAGGGGACGAACACCGGGGAGCTGTTTTTT
>NA|TRBJ1-2|NA|TRBV13
CASSLYRQDPFYGYTF
TGTGCCAGCAGCTTATACCGACAGGATCCTTTCTATGGCTACACCTTC
>TRBD1|TRBJ1-1|NA|TRBV3-1/TRBV3-2
CASSLYRGRGNTEAFF
TGTGCCAGCAGCCTGTACAGGGGGCGTGGGAATACTGAAGCTTTCTTT
>TRBD1|TRBJ2-7|NA|TRBV2
CASVKQGQYEQYF
TGTGCCAGCGTTAAACAGGGGCAATACGAGCAGTACTTC
>NA|TRBJ1-2|few|TRBV11-1
CASSSIRGGLSYGYTF
TGTGCCAGCAGCTCCATTCGTGGGGGCCTCAGCTATGGCTACACCTTC
>NA|TRBJ1-6|NA|TRBV11-2
CASSLDFRGSPLHF
TGTGCCAGCAGCTTAGATTTTCGCGGTTCACCCCTCCACTTT
>NA|TRBJ1-2|once|TRBV11-2
CASSPGGNYGYTF
TGTGCCAGCAGCCCGGGGGGGAACTATGGCTACACCTTC
>NA|TRBJ2-5|NA|TRBV7-9
CASSLVPSVETQYF
TGTGCCAGCAGCTTAGTCCCTAGCGTAGAGACCCAGTACTTC
>NA|TRBJ1-1|NA|TRBV2
CASSRSPGGTEAFF
TGTGCCAGCAGTCGCAGTCCGGGAGGGACTGAAGCTTTCTTT
>TRBD2|TRBJ2-1|NA|TRBV11-2
CASSLGTSGRYNEQFF
TGTGCCAGCAGCTTAGGTACTAGCGGGAGATATAATGAGCAGTTCTTC
>TRBD2|TRBJ2-3|NA|TRBV7-2
CASSPSGGSTDTQYF
TGTGCCAGCAGCCCGAGCGGGGGAAGCACAGATACGCAGTATTTT
>TRBD2|TRBJ2-7|NA|TRBV6-5
CASRTTSGALYEQYF
TGTGCCAGCAGGACGACTAGCGGGGCTCTATACGAGCAGTACTTC
>TRBD1|TRBJ1-2|NA|TRBV28
CASSLGTGVVGYTF
TGTGCCAGCAGTTTAGGGACAGGGGTTGTGGGCTACACCTTC
>TRBD1|TRBJ2-2|NA|TRBV28
CASSTDRYSNTGELFF
TGTGCCAGCAGTACGGACAGGTACTCGAACACCGGGGAGCTGTTTTTT
>TRBD2|TRBJ2-3|NA|TRBV14
CASSQLAVTTDTQYF
TGTGCCAGCAGCCAACTAGCGGTTACGACAGATACGCAGTATTTT
>TRBD1|TRBJ2-7|once|TRBV19
CASSMTGGGYEQYF
TGTGCCAGTAGTATGACAGGGGGAGGCTACGAGCAGTACTTC
>NA|TRBJ1-2|few|TRBV5-4
CASSREANYGYTF
TGTGCCAGCAGCCGGGAAGCTAACTATGGCTACACCTTC
>NA|TRBJ2-2|once|TRBV11-2
CASSTRIGDTGELFF
TGTGCCAGCAGCACCAGGATTGGCGACACCGGGGAGCTGTTTTTT
>NA|TRBJ1-2|few|TRBV6-2/TRBV6-3
CASSLRDKWAFGYTF
TGTGCCAGCAGTCTAAGGGACAAATGGGCTTTTGGCTACACCTTC
>TRBD1|TRBJ1-5|NA|TRBV5-5
CASSLVGRGPNQPQHF
TGTGCCAGCAGCTTGGTAGGTAGGGGGCCAAATCAGCCCCAGCATTTT